This T cell receptor (beta chain) appears in the sequencing data of a study of shared clonotypes between healthy human individuals (dated by TCRdb to the early 2020s). With regard to the full study: The cohort comprised two women and a few men aged 18 to 49 years. Each donor's leukapheresis produced roughly between about 0.9 and 9.5 billion PBMCs. For each donor, CD4 naive and CD4 memory were each given three plates, CD8 naive was given two plates, and CD8 memory was given one plate. The study deeply sequenced blood TCR repertoires of about five healthy adults to estimate repertoire size and the extent of clonotype sharing between individuals. To increase sequencing depth and limit assay-specific biases, TCR repertoire library preparation and sequencing were carried out by different laboratories using diverse techniques.

What the research found in general, with its limitations: Compared with non-shared clonotypes, the clonotypes found in all four sorted-subset donors had higher generation probabilities. Sampling was restricted to blood, and TCR repertoires in tissue are likely to differ from TCR repertoires in blood. Pairwise subsampling led to the expectation that sequencing depth would affect the degree of clonotype sharing among donors. Even with the large sequencing depth, rarefaction of the sorted-subset datasets indicated that sequencing was incomplete. When several donors were compared, the shared fraction of clonotypes was about 5.5% for naive CD4, around 3.5% for naive CD8, 2% to 2.5% for memory CD4, and under 0.5% for memory CD8. Because the study included a small number of donors, the genetic and exposure-history diversity represented was limited. Larger estimated clonotype richness was generally found for naive subsets than for memory subsets.

CD8 naive samples were obtained by positive selection for CCR7 among CD45RO-negative cells, yielding a CD45RA+CCR7+ population from which TemRA cells were excluded. Healthy HIV-negative adults with no recently reported acute infections or vaccinations were included as donors. Only Caucasian adults living in Nashville, Tennessee, USA were represented among the donors. Blood was obtained by leukapheresis, after which PBMCs were separated by Ficoll-Histopaque density gradient centrifugation and cryopreserved in liquid nitrogen vapor phase. Purity and quantity of every magnetically sorted T cell population were checked by analytical flow cytometry. From each sorted fraction, genomic DNA was isolated and quantified by UV absorbance on a Nanodrop 2000c. With regard to this clone: Its antigen remains undetermined. The input lacks base qualities; no much larger clone sits a single base away.

CDR1 MGHRA and CDR2 YSYEKL are derived from the germline V gene. The CDR3 sequence holds 16 residues, the cysteine and phenylalanine included. Of the read, only the CDR3 DNA is kept; its 48 bases are in frame from base 1. V and J are trimmed by 4 bases and 5 bases, and the gene matches miss 13 bases of the junction. Using the deep immunoSEQ assay, multiplex PCR amplified TCR CDR3 regions from genomic DNA. Extracted genomic DNA from each cell subset was distributed evenly across all wells of several immunoSEQ 96-well plates, and each plate was treated as a replicate. For sorted subsets, each replicate PCR was loaded with roughly 200 ng genomic DNA, equivalent to 30,000 to 35,000 T cell genomes. Purified libraries were measured with a Qubit 3.0 fluorometer, size-checked on a Bioanalyzer 2100, and measured again with the KAPA Library Quantification kit. A separate single-read 150-cycle Illumina NextSeq 550 flow cell was used to sequence each immunoSEQ 96-well plate. The published analysis was carried out like this. Because the immunoSEQ output held only junctional sequences and lacked quality scores, the filtering could not match the filtering applied to full-length reads. To assign V/J genes and CDR3, sequences were annotated against IMGT germline references using PyIR, a Python wrapper for IgBLAST v1.9. Reads with weak V/J assignments (E-value above 1e-6), missing CDR3, stop codons, out-of-frame junctions, or ambiguous translated residues were removed. V3J clonotypes were defined as sequences sharing the same inferred V gene, J gene, and CDR3 amino acid sequence. To compute the percentage overlap between repertoires, the number of shared unique clonotypes was divided by the size of the smaller repertoire. Richness of each repertoire was evaluated using RTK rarefaction, the Chao1 estimator, and Recon v2.1 estimates of unobserved clonotypes. OLGA was used to compute generation probabilities for all TCRbeta clonotypes that the gDNA method yielded from a handful of donors. TCRdb took over this immuneACCESS table, retaining in-frame rearrangements with V and J assigned. Such tables are incomplete; in checked studies, under half of the missing clones stem from an unresolved V gene, and the remainder is unexplained. V, J and clone size reflect that table, while D and trimming were determined from the DNA. Here the sample has 800,000 or so clones; approximately 96% occur a single time. Around 0.25% of the sample rests with the top ten.

The sequence was collected from a man aged 25-40 years in good health. Sequencing was done on a sample of naive CD8+ T cells sorted from blood. The cell subset or site label for this specimen denotes: CD45RA+CCR7+. Recombination connected TRBV4-1 to TRBJ1-2; TRBD1 fits 7 bases in the junction. In nucleotide form, the sequence is TGCGCCAGCAGCCGCCCTTTAGACAGGGAGTGGTATGGCTACACCTTC. Its translation reads: CASSRPLDREWYGYTF.